This is a list of T cell receptor beta chains from one sample in a study of blood T cell repertoires in COVID-19. Measured with immunoSEQ multiplex PCR; TCRdb has only the in-frame clones, and not every one. The sample carries about 230,000 clones, approximately 80% recorded once. Material for sequencing was peripheral blood. Receptors originate from a woman of 80 years or more with COVID-19, enrolled during active disease. CDR3s leave out the opening cysteine and the closing phenylalanine or tryptophan. The order of the fields is V gene, CDR3 protein.

>TRBV5-1
ASKTTGTNTDTQY
>TRBV1
TSSQGRKASGSPSSYNEQF
>TRBV9
ASSVAGTEAF
>TRBV7-6
ASSLARGGASEAF
>TRBV7-9
ASSTRDRAQETQY
>TRBV11-2
ASSLDQGVGRRREQF
>TRBV2
ASILAGYQETQY
>TRBV5-4
ASSLVLAGGTEAF
>TRBV4-1
ASSHPGLAGDNEQF
>TRBV5-6
ASSLNRGNYGYT
>TRBV28
ASTIVSGGSGANVLT
>TRBV14
ASSQEAASSEQF
>TRBV28
ASSVQDGSSYEQY
>TRBV19
ASSWWGGTDTQY
>TRBV1
TSSQDGWAGGLLDNEQF
>TRBV5-6
ASSSQGAYSNQPQH
>TRBV7-9
ASSLARGSGNTIY
>TRBV12-3/TRBV12-4
ASSSGGRTEAF
>TRBV28
ASRSGGTGRKKLF
>TRBV7-9
ASGEAVNEKLF
>TRBV5-5
ASSFGTGGSGANVLT
>TRBV5-1
ASSLVWGGYEQY
>TRBV6-6
ASSWERGNNEQF
>TRBV4-1
ASSQNPFGSTNTGELF
>TRBV27
ASTGLALADTQY
>TRBV9
ASKASAYTGELF
>TRBV5-1
ASSFGLSQETQY
>TRBV10-3
AISEDLRGDTQY
>TRBV6-5
ASRDRAEGYT
>TRBV12-3/TRBV12-4
ASSRQGGMPQH
>TRBV6-5
ASRRTGVSYEQY
>TRBV21-1
ASSGTGAGNYGYT
>TRBV7-2
ASSPGEARGGTDTQY
>TRBV19
ASNFLTGGRGYT
>TRBV18
ASSPRREGYEQY
>TRBV29-1
SVSGQDNEQF